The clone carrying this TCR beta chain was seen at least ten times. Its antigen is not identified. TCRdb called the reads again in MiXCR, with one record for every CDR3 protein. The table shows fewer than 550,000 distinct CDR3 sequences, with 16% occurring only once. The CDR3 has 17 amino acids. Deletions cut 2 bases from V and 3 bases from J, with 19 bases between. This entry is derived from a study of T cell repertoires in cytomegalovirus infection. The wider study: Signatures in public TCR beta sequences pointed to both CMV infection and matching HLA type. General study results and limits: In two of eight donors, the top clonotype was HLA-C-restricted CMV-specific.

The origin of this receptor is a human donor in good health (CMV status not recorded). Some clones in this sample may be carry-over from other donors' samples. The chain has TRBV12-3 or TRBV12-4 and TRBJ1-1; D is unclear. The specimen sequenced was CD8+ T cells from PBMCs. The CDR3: CASSLWYSGPQDTEAFF. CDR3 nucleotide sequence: TGTGCCAGCAGTTTATGGTATTCAGGCCCCCAGGACACTGAAGCTTTCTTT.